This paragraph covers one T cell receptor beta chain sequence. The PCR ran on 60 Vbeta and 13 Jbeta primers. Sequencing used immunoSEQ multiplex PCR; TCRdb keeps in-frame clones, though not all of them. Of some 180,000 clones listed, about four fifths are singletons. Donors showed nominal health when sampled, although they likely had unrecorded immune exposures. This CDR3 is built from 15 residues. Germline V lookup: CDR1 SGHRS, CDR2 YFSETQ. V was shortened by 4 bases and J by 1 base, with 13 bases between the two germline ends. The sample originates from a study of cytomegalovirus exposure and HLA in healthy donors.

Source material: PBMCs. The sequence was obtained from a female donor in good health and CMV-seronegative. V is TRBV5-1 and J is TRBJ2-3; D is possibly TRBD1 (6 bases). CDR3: CASSPEHRGTDTQYF. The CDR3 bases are TGCGCCAGCAGCCCGGAACACAGGGGCACAGATACGCAGTATTTT.